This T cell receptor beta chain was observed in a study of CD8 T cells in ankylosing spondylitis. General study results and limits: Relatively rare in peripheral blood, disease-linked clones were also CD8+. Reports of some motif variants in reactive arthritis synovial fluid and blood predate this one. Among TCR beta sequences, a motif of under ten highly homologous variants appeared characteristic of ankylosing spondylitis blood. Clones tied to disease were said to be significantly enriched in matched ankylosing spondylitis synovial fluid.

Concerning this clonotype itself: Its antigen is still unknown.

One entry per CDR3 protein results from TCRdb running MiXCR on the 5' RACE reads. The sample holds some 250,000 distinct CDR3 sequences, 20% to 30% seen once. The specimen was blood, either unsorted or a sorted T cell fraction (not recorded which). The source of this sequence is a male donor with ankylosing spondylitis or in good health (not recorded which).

The CDR3 DNA follows: TGTGCCAGCACCCCACCCGGGACTCGACAAGAGACCCAGTACTTC. Translated: CASTPPGTRQETQYF. The rearrangement uses TRBV12-3 or TRBV12-4 and TRBJ2-5, with D possibly matching TRBD2 (6 bases). The ends were cut back, 7 bases at V and 2 bases at J, with 17 bases in the middle. This CDR3 comprises 15 residues.